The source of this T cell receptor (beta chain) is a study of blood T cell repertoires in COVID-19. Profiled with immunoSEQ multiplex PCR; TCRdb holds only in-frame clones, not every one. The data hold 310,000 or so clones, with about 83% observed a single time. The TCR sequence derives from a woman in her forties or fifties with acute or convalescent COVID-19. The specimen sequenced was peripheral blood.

CDR3 residues: CASSIRVRETQYF. In nucleotides, the CDR3 is TGTGCCAGTAGTATCAGGGTTCGGGAGACCCAGTACTTC. V is TRBV19 and J is TRBJ2-5; maybe TRBD1 (5 bases). Germline V CDR1 and CDR2: LNHDA, SQIVND (reference sequence). CDR3 length: 13 amino acids. The ends were cut back, 3 bases at V and 5 bases at J, with 10 bases in the middle.